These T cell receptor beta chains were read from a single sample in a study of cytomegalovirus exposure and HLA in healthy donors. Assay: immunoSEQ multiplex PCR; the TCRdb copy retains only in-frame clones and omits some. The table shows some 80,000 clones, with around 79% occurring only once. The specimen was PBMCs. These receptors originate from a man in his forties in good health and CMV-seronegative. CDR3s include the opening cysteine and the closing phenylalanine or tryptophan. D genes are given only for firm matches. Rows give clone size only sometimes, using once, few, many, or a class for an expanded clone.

TGTGCCAGTAGTCCTGACAGGGGAGTAAACTATGGCTACACCTTC CASSPDRGVNYGYTF TRBD1 TRBJ1-2 TRBV19 -
TGTGCCAGCAGTAATGAGGAGACCCAGTACTTC CASSNEETQYF - TRBJ2-5 TRBV2 -
TGTGCCAGCAGCCCCTCTACAGGGGGCGTGGGCAATCAGCCCCAGCATTTT CASSPSTGGVGNQPQHF TRBD1 TRBJ1-5 TRBV7-8 -
TGTGCCAGCAGCTTACGACAGAGCTCCTACAATGAGCAGTTCTTC CASSLRQSSYNEQFF - TRBJ2-1 TRBV11-3 -
TGTGCCAGCAGTGAATGGGGACTAGCGGGACATAATGAGCAGTTCTTC CASSEWGLAGHNEQFF TRBD2 TRBJ2-1 TRBV2 -
TGTGCCAGTTCGACAGGGGTGAATGGCAATCAGCCCCAGCATTTT CASSTGVNGNQPQHF TRBD1 TRBJ1-5 TRBV19 -
TGTGCCAGTAGTAGTGATTCTAGCCGTCTCGCGAAAAACATTCAGTACTTC CASSSDSSRLAKNIQYF - TRBJ2-4 TRBV19 -
TGCGCCAGCAGCTTTGGAGACAGGGCAGTTGAAAAACTGTTTTTT CASSFGDRAVEKLFF TRBD1 TRBJ1-4 TRBV5-1 -
TGTGCCAGCAGTTACCTGGGCAGGGACTATGGCTACACCTTC CASSYLGRDYGYTF - TRBJ1-2 TRBV6-5 -
TGCGCCAGCAGCGGACAGGGAGGGCAAGAGACCCAGTACTTC CASSGQGGQETQYF - TRBJ2-5 TRBV5-1 -
TGCGCCAGCTCTCTAAAAGGGGCTGAGTCCGAGCAGTACTTC CASSLKGAESEQYF - TRBJ2-7 TRBV5-1 -
TGCGCCAGCAGCTTGGCAGGGGATAGGGCCTACAATGAGCAGTTCTTC CASSLAGDRAYNEQFF - TRBJ2-1 TRBV5-1 -
TGTGCCAGTAGTATAGACAGGAGGGGCACTGAAGCTTTCTTT CASSIDRRGTEAFF - TRBJ1-1 TRBV19 -
TGTGCCAGCAGCCTAAGGGTGGGGCCAGACGGAGAAGCTTTCTTT CASSLRVGPDGEAFF - TRBJ1-1 TRBV4-2 -
TGTGCCAGCAGCGCCGGGACAGGGAGCTCTGGGGCCAACGGCCTGACTTTC CASSAGTGSSGANGLTF TRBD1 TRBJ2-6 TRBV13 -
TGTGCCAGCAGTATAGAGGCAGCGTATAGCAATCAGCCCCAGCATTTT CASSIEAAYSNQPQHF - TRBJ1-5 TRBV28 -
TGTGCCAGCAGCCAAGATTTAACTAACTATGGCTACACCTTC CASSQDLTNYGYTF - TRBJ1-2 TRBV4-2 -
TGTGCCAGCAGTTTAGATGGCGGAGCGACTGGAAACACCATATATTTT CASSLDGGATGNTIYF - TRBJ1-3 TRBV28 -
TGCGCCAGCAGCTTGAGGCTAGCGGGAAACAATGAGCAGTTCTTC CASSLRLAGNNEQFF TRBD2 TRBJ2-1 TRBV5-1 -
TGTGCCAGTAGAGGACAGGGGTTGGGAGATACGCAGTATTTT CASRGQGLGDTQYF TRBD1 TRBJ2-3 TRBV19 -
TGTGCCAGCAGCTTACTCCGGGACAGGGGGTCCCACGAGCAGTACTTC CASSLLRDRGSHEQYF TRBD1 TRBJ2-7 TRBV7-9 -
TGTGCCAGCAGCTTGGCCGGGCCCAGCGGGAATGAGCAGTTCTTC CASSLAGPSGNEQFF - TRBJ2-1 TRBV5-4 -
TGTGCCAGCAGCCCTATGGAGCGGAGATACAATGAGCAGTTCTTC CASSPMERRYNEQFF - TRBJ2-1 TRBV7-2 -
TGCGCCAGCAGCGGGGGGGCTAAAGGGTCTGGGGCCAACGTCCTGACTTTC CASSGGAKGSGANVLTF - TRBJ2-6 TRBV5-1 -
TGTGCCAGCAGCTTAGTGGGACATGACTACGAGCAGTACTTC CASSLVGHDYEQYF - TRBJ2-7 TRBV11-2 -
TGTGCCAGCAGCTTAGGGCAGGGGTATAGCAATCAGCCCCAGCATTTT CASSLGQGYSNQPQHF - TRBJ1-5 TRBV7-8 once
TGTGCCAGCAGCTCCCTAGGGGGCGGTGAGCAGTTCTTC CASSSLGGGEQFF TRBD1 TRBJ2-1 TRBV11-3 -
TGCGCCAGCAGCCAAGGACTGCCAACCTCTGGGGCCAACGTCCTGACTTTC CASSQGLPTSGANVLTF - TRBJ2-6 TRBV4-1 few
TGTGCCAGCAGCTACACGATAGAGGTGAACACTGAAGCTTTCTTT CASSYTIEVNTEAFF - TRBJ1-1 TRBV7-9 -
TGTGCCAGCAGCTCCCGTTTCGCAGGCCTTAGCAATCAGCCCCAGCATTTT CASSSRFAGLSNQPQHF - TRBJ1-5 TRBV7-8 -
TGTGCCAGCAGCGTAGGACCCTCTAGCGAAGAGACCCAGTACTTC CASSVGPSSEETQYF - TRBJ2-5 TRBV9 -
TGTGCCACTACCCGGGACATAAATCAGCCCCAGCATTTT CATTRDINQPQHF - TRBJ1-5 TRBV10-3 -
TGTGCCAGCAGCCTTGGTGGGGAGAAGACCCAGTACTTC CASSLGGEKTQYF - TRBJ2-5 TRBV11-3 once
TGTGCCAGCAGTGAAGCGCCCAGGCTCAATCAGCCCCAGCATTTT CASSEAPRLNQPQHF - TRBJ1-5 TRBV2 -
TGTGCCAGCAGCTTGGTTGGTCAGAACTATGGCTACACCTTC CASSLVGQNYGYTF - TRBJ1-2 TRBV5-4 -
TGCGCCAGCAGCTTGGTGGTAGCGGGAGGGCGGAACACCGGGGAGCTGTTTTTT CASSLVVAGGRNTGELFF TRBD2 TRBJ2-2 TRBV5-1 -
TGTGCCAGACGCCGAGGGGGAATCCCATCCGGGGAGCTGTTTTTT CARRRGGIPSGELFF - TRBJ2-2 TRBV2 -
TGTGCCAGCAGCCCTATGAAAAGGAACACTGAAGCTTTCTTT CASSPMKRNTEAFF - TRBJ1-1 TRBV7-8 -
TGTGCCAGTAGTGCAGGGGCCGCCAAAATTACTGGAAACACCATATATTTT CASSAGAAKITGNTIYF - TRBJ1-3 TRBV19 -
TGTGCCAGCAGACCCTCGGGAGGTCCTCAAGAGACCCAGTACTTC CASRPSGGPQETQYF TRBD2 TRBJ2-5 TRBV7-3 -
TGTGCCAGCAGTTCCCCTGGGGGGAACTCCTACAATGAGCAGTTCTTC CASSSPGGNSYNEQFF - TRBJ2-1 TRBV28 -
TGTGCCAGTAGTATTCGGGGGGACACTGAAGCTTTCTTT CASSIRGDTEAFF - TRBJ1-1 TRBV19 once
TGTGCCAGCAGCCAAGGGACTAGCGGGGGGACCTCCTACGAGCAGTACTTC CASSQGTSGGTSYEQYF TRBD2 TRBJ2-7 TRBV2 -